The rows below give T cell receptor beta chains drawn from one sample of a study of cytomegalovirus exposure and HLA in healthy donors. Assay: immunoSEQ multiplex PCR; the TCRdb copy retains only in-frame clones and omits some. The sample carries over 50,000 clones, about 76% recorded once. The material sequenced was PBMCs. These receptor sequences come from a female donor in good health and CMV-seronegative. Both conserved end residues are part of each CDR3. Each record gives: J gene, V gene, clone size, D gene, CDR3 DNA, CDR3 protein. The D gene is left open where the match is weak. The size entry is marked missing in some rows and otherwise reads once, few, many or a size class.

>TRBJ1-1|TRBV5-1|.|TRBD1
TGCGCCAGCAGCCCGGGACAGGGCGTAGTGAACACTGAAGCTTTCTTT
CASSPGQGVVNTEAFF
>TRBJ2-7|TRBV18|.|.
TGTGCCAGCTCACCTGGACAGCCCAACTCCTACGAGCAGTACTTC
CASSPGQPNSYEQYF
>TRBJ2-7|TRBV6-1|.|TRBD1
TGTGCCAGCAGGAACAGGGGAGTCAACGAGCAGTACTTC
CASRNRGVNEQYF
>TRBJ2-7|TRBV19|once|.
TGTGCCAGTAGTTCGACGGAGACCTACGAGCAGTACTTC
CASSSTETYEQYF
>TRBJ2-4|TRBV9|.|TRBD2
TGTGCCAGCAGCTTTCGCGCGGGACTAGCGGGGGGGCCGGAGGACATTCAGTACTTC
CASSFRAGLAGGPEDIQYF
>TRBJ2-5|TRBV5-6|.|TRBD2
TGTGCCAGCAGCCGGACTAGCGGCCAAGAGACCCAGTACTTC
CASSRTSGQETQYF
>TRBJ1-3|TRBV6-1|.|.
TGTGCCAGCAGTGAAAGTGACTTTGGAAACACCATATATTTT
CASSESDFGNTIYF
>TRBJ2-2|TRBV5-4|.|.
TGTGCCAGCAGCCGTGAGGGGAACACCGGGGAGCTGTTTTTT
CASSREGNTGELFF
>TRBJ2-5|TRBV10-3|.|.
TGTGCCATCAGTGGACCGGAGGGAGAGACCCAGTACTTC
CAISGPEGETQYF
>TRBJ2-3|TRBV28|.|.
TGTGCCAGCAGGGGGCCCTCCACAGATACGCAGTATTTT
CASRGPSTDTQYF
>TRBJ1-2|TRBV9|.|TRBD1
TGTGCCAGCAGCGTCAGGGGGTCGGACTATGGCTACACCTTC
CASSVRGSDYGYTF
>TRBJ2-3|TRBV7-3|.|TRBD1
TGTGCCAGCAGCTTGGGAGCGGGGACAGGGCAAGATACGCAGTATTTT
CASSLGAGTGQDTQYF
>TRBJ1-5|TRBV28|.|.
TGTGCCAGCAGTATACAGGGTAATCAGCCCCAGCATTTT
CASSIQGNQPQHF
>TRBJ1-2|TRBV2|once|.
TGTGCCAGCAACCCGGAGGTAGTCCCGACTAACTATGGCTACACCTTC
CASNPEVVPTNYGYTF
>TRBJ1-1|TRBV19|.|TRBD1
TGTGCCAGCCGAGGACAGGGGGCATCGAACACTGAAGCTTTCTTT
CASRGQGASNTEAFF
>TRBJ1-2|TRBV27|.|TRBD1
TGTGCCAGCAGTTTGAGGGGGCAAGAATATGGCTACACCTTC
CASSLRGQEYGYTF
>TRBJ2-4|TRBV28|.|TRBD2
TGTGCCAGCAGTTTGGCACCGGGACTAGCGGAGTATCTAGCCAAAAACATTCAGTACTTC
CASSLAPGLAEYLAKNIQYF
>TRBJ2-1|TRBV7-2|.|.
TGTGCCAGCAGCCCTTATCAGGCAGTAAGTACAATGAGGCAGTTCTTC
CASSPYQAVSTMRQFF
>TRBJ2-1|TRBV15|.|.
TGTGCCACCAGCAGAGATCGGGCGGGAATGGAGCAGTTCTTC
CATSRDRAGMEQFF
>TRBJ2-7|TRBV5-1|.|.
TGCGCCAGCAGTCTCGAAGGGGTACCCTACTACGAGCAGTACTTC
CASSLEGVPYYEQYF
>TRBJ2-3|TRBV6-5|.|TRBD2
TGTGCCAGCACGCGGGGGGTCACAGATACGCAGTATTTT
CASTRGVTDTQYF
>TRBJ1-5|TRBV28|.|TRBD1
TGTGCCAGTTTGGACAGGGGTATTCAGCCCCAGCATTTT
CASLDRGIQPQHF
>TRBJ1-2|TRBV7-2|.|TRBD1
TGTGCCAGCAGCTGGGGGACAGGAGTCGGCTACACCTTC
CASSWGTGVGYTF
>TRBJ1-4|TRBV5-1|.|TRBD1
TGCGCCAGCGCGTGGACAGGCTTTAATGAAAAACTGTTTTTT
CASAWTGFNEKLFF
>TRBJ2-6|TRBV9|.|.
TGTGCCAGCAGCATTCCCCTCCGGGGGGCTGATGGGGCCAACGTCCTGACTTTC
CASSIPLRGADGANVLTF
>TRBJ1-6|TRBV30|few|TRBD1
TGTGCCTGGCAGACCGGGACAGAAAATTCACCCCTCCACTTT
CAWQTGTENSPLHF
>TRBJ1-6|TRBV4-2|few|.
TGTGCCAGCAGTCGGGGGGGCCGGGCCGTAAATTCACCCCTCCACTTT
CASSRGGRAVNSPLHF
>TRBJ2-7|TRBV6-6|few|TRBD1
TGTGCCAGCAGTTACTGGGACAGGGCCGAGCAGTACTTC
CASSYWDRAEQYF
>TRBJ2-7|TRBV6-6|.|.
TGTGCCAGCAGTTCCAACGCGTACGAGCAGTACTTC
CASSSNAYEQYF
>TRBJ2-7|TRBV21-1|.|.
TGTGCCAGCAGCAAGGCGCAGGCTCCCCTCGAACGGTACGAGCAGTACTTC
CASSKAQAPLERYEQYF
>TRBJ1-2|TRBV21-1|.|.
TGTGCCAGCAGCATCCGGACAGCCGTAGTTTTCTGGGGCTACACCTTC
CASSIRTAVVFWGYTF
>TRBJ1-1|TRBV30|.|TRBD1
TGTGCCTGGAGTCTGCGGTTCGGACAGGGGGCTGCTGAAGCTTTCTTT
CAWSLRFGQGAAEAFF
>TRBJ1-3|TRBV13|few|TRBD1
TGTGCCAGCAGCTTAGTCCGACAGGGGATCTCTGGAAACACCATATATTTT
CASSLVRQGISGNTIYF
>TRBJ1-5|TRBV19|.|TRBD1
TGTGCCAGTATCCCCGACAGGGTCGGAGATCAGCCCCAGCATTTT
CASIPDRVGDQPQHF
>TRBJ1-2|TRBV18|.|.
TGTGCCAGCTCACCACCGGCGGGGGGACCTAACTATGGCTACACCTTC
CASSPPAGGPNYGYTF
>TRBJ2-3|TRBV11-3|.|.
TGTGCCAGCAGCTTAGTCCGCGGAGATACGCAGTATTTT
CASSLVRGDTQYF
>TRBJ1-4|TRBV11-2|few|.
TGTGCCAGCAGCACGGACACCTATGAAAAACTGTTTTTT
CASSTDTYEKLFF
>TRBJ2-5|TRBV7-2|.|TRBD2
TGTGCCAGCAGCTTAGATAAGACTAGCGGGGTGCAGACCCAGTACTTC
CASSLDKTSGVQTQYF
>TRBJ2-1|TRBV12-5|.|TRBD2
TGTGCTAGTGGGTGGGGAGGGGCGGGATACAATGAGCAGTTCTTC
CASGWGGAGYNEQFF
>TRBJ2-5|TRBV6-5|few|.
TGTGCCAGCAGTTCCAGGGGAGTCTCAGAGACCCAGTACTTC
CASSSRGVSETQYF
>TRBJ1-4|TRBV5-4|.|TRBD1
TGTGCCAGCAGCTTGACGGGACAGGGGTATGAAAAACTGTTTTTT
CASSLTGQGYEKLFF
>TRBJ1-6|TRBV7-9|.|.
TGTGCCAGCAGCCCCACCGGGGATTCACCCCTCCACTTT
CASSPTGDSPLHF
>TRBJ2-7|TRBV9|.|.
TGTGCCAGCAGCGTAGACCCCGGAGGAACCTACGAGCAGTACTTC
CASSVDPGGTYEQYF
>TRBJ2-2|TRBV19|.|TRBD1
TGTGCCAGTAGAAGTGACAGGGGAGGACCCGGGGAGCTGTTTTTT
CASRSDRGGPGELFF
>TRBJ1-4|TRBV2|.|.
TGTGCCAGCAGTGTTAGACAGGACCGGGCCCGAGGGGAAAAACTGTTTTTT
CASSVRQDRARGEKLFF
>TRBJ2-6|TRBV21-1|.|.
TGTGCCAGCAGCAAAGATCGGGCCCCGGGGTTCTCTGGGGCCAACGTCCTGACTTTC
CASSKDRAPGFSGANVLTF
>TRBJ1-3|TRBV7-6|.|TRBD1
TGTGCCAGCAGCCCTGGGACAGGGGAGGGAAACACCATATATTTT
CASSPGTGEGNTIYF
>TRBJ2-3|TRBV29-1|.|.
TGCAGCGTCCGCCGCGGTCCCACAGATACGCAGTATTTT
CSVRRGPTDTQYF
>TRBJ1-1|TRBV19|few|.
TGTGCCAGTAGTTACTACCAGGGGAACACTGAAGCTTTCTTT
CASSYYQGNTEAFF
>TRBJ1-1|TRBV2|.|.
TGTGCCAGCAGCTATCAACAGGACACTGAAGCTTTCTTT
CASSYQQDTEAFF
>TRBJ2-5|TRBV6-4|.|TRBD1
TGTGCCAGCAGCCCGGGACAGGGGGCGGCAGAGACCCAGTACTTC
CASSPGQGAAETQYF
>TRBJ1-4|TRBV28|.|TRBD1
TGTGCCGCGGGACAGGGGGCGGCTAATGAAAAACTGTTTTTT
CAAGQGAANEKLFF
>TRBJ2-7|TRBV7-2|.|TRBD2
TGTGCCAGCAGCCGGGGGACTAGCGGGTCCTACGAGCAGTACTTC
CASSRGTSGSYEQYF
>TRBJ2-2|TRBV15|.|TRBD2
TGTGCCACCAGCAGAGAACTAGCGGGCGGGGAGCTGTTTTTT
CATSRELAGGELFF
>TRBJ2-5|TRBV7-2|few|TRBD2
TGTGCCAGCAGCTGGGCGGGGGAAGAGACCCAGTACTTC
CASSWAGEETQYF
>TRBJ2-3|TRBV7-2|.|TRBD2
TGTGCCAGCATCCTAAGCGGGAGGGGCACAGATACGCAGTATTTT
CASILSGRGTDTQYF
>TRBJ2-7|TRBV7-6|.|.
TGTGCCAGCAGATACGATGGGCACGAGCAGTACTTC
CASRYDGHEQYF
>TRBJ2-6|TRBV5-1|.|TRBD1
TGCGCCAGCAGCCCAGGGACAGGCTGGTCCGGCTCTGGGGCCAACGTCCTGACTTTC
CASSPGTGWSGSGANVLTF
>TRBJ1-4|TRBV19|few|TRBD1
TGTGCCAGTAGTACCACAGGGGACCGGGATGAAAAACTGTTTTTT
CASSTTGDRDEKLFF